The next 10 T cell receptor beta chains were all read from a single sample in a study of control samples from healthy donors and cancer patients. Libraries were prepared by immunoSEQ multiplex PCR; TCRdb keeps only in-frame clonotypes and omits some of them. This sample carries roughly 38,000 clones, 75% to 90% of them seen once, and the ten largest clones take 45% to 50%. The specimen sequenced was blood. The receptors derive from a man between 60 and 75 years old in good health.

The chain combines TRBV28 with TRBJ1-2, with D perhaps TRBD1 (6 bases). CDR1 MDHEN and CDR2 SYDVKM come from the germline V gene. V lost 6 bases, J lost 6 bases, and 23 bases lay in between. This CDR3 has 16 amino acids. This chain's CDR3 is CASRRSGVPRGNGYTF. In nucleotides, the CDR3 is TGTGCCAGCAGACGATCAGGGGTCCCGCGTGGAAATGGCTACACCTTC.

CDR3 DNA sequence: TGTGCCAGCTCATCGGGGGCAGGGTATGGCTACACCTTC. This gives the protein CASSSGAGYGYTF. The V call is TRBV18, the J call TRBJ1-2, with a tentative D call TRBD1 (6 bases). Trimming left V 5 bases short and J 5 bases short, with 12 bases between. CDR3 length equals 13 residues. CDR1 is KGHSH, CDR2 LQKENI, per germline.

V and J are TRBV14 and TRBJ1-6; the D is unclear. V was pared by 0 bases and J by 9 bases, with 12 bases between. Germline values: CDR1 SGHDN, CDR2 FVKESK. This CDR3 has 15 amino acids. The CDR3 nucleotides are TGTGCCAGCAGCCAAGAAGGAGAACTGGGTTCACCCCTCCACTTT. Amino acids: CASSQEGELGSPLHF. Full variable domain (missing parts from reference TRBV14 and TRBJ1-6): EAGVTQFPSHSVIEKGQTVTLRCDPISGHDNLYWYRRVMGKEIKFLLHFVKESKQDESGMPNNRFLAERTGGTYSTLKVQPAELEDSGVYFCASSQEGELGSPLHFGNGTRLTVT.

The chain uses TRBV5-6 and TRBJ2-1, with 11 bases fitting TRBD1. The CDR3 consists of 16 residues. CDR1 is SGHDT and CDR2 is YYEEEE in the germline V gene. V lost 4 bases and J lost 7; bases outside the gene matches: 10. CDR3 loop: CASSLKGQGAINEQFF. In DNA, the CDR3 is TGTGCCAGCAGCCTTAAAGGACAGGGGGCTATTAATGAGCAGTTCTTC.

The chain has TRBV6-5 and TRBJ2-1; D may be TRBD1 or TRBD2 (6 bases each). CDR1 and CDR2 (germline): MNHEY, SVGAGI. This CDR3 has 15 amino acids. Between the trimmed V and J ends, which lost 6 bases and 9 bases, there was a span of 21 bases. This CDR3 reads CASSWGAGLEGEQFF. The CDR3, as DNA: TGTGCCAGCAGCTGGGGGGCAGGGCTTGAGGGTGAGCAGTTCTTC.

Judged by abundance, this clone is large. This sequence joins TRBV14 and TRBJ1-2, with D unclear. Trimming stripped 0 bases from V and 7 bases from J, with 3 bases between. CDR1 is SGHDN, CDR2 FVKESK, per germline. This CDR3 spans 11 amino acids. CDR3 protein: CASSQDSGYTF. The CDR3 nucleotides read TGTGCCAGCAGCCAAGATAGTGGCTACACCTTC.

The rearrangement uses TRBV7-9 and TRBJ2-2, with D unresolved. Germline V CDR1 and CDR2: SEHNR, FQNEAQ (reference sequence). Trimming left V 6 bases short and J 0 bases short, with 17 bases between. The CDR3 length is 17 residues. The CDR3 nucleotides are TGTGCCAGCAGTGGCCAGGATCTCCTCTCGAACACCGGGGAGCTGTTTTTT. This encodes CASSGQDLLSNTGELFF.

V gene TRBV5-1 combines with J gene TRBJ1-1; no clear D gene. Germline V gene lookup returns CDR1 SGHRS and CDR2 YFSETQ. The CDR3 has 13 residues. Between the trimmed V and J ends, which lost 5 bases and 3 bases, there was a span of 11 bases. CDR3 in amino acids: CASRPGPDTEAFF. The CDR3 DNA follows: TGCGCCAGCAGACCCGGACCGGACACTGAAGCTTTCTTT.

This clone was counted a few times. The rearrangement links TRBV19 to TRBJ1-2; D gene uncertain. Germline values: CDR1 LNHDA, CDR2 SQIVND (reference sequence). V was shortened by 6 bases and J by 7 bases, with 12 bases between the two germline ends. The CDR3 runs 12 residues. CDR3 residues: CASSSSNGGYTF. Written as DNA, the CDR3 is TGTGCCAGTAGCTCATCGAACGGTGGCTACACCTTC.

The chain carries TRBV6-5 and TRBJ2-3; D remains unclear. This CDR3 is built from 13 residues. Germline CDR1 and CDR2: MNHEY and SVGAGI. Trimming left V 6 bases short and J 2 bases short, with 9 bases between. In DNA form, the CDR3 reads TGTGCCAGCAGCCACCCCATCACAGATACGCAGTATTTT. Translating it yields CASSHPITDTQYF.